Listed here are 6 T cell receptor beta chains from one sample, sequenced in a study of post-analysis software for immune sequencing data. Antigens for these TCRs are unknown. General study points: Roughly five TRBV segments were significantly more frequent in patients than in controls. TRBV5-6, TRBV5-1 and TRBV20-1 were among these segments.

Unique molecular identifiers were present in the TCR beta cDNA libraries. A single record per CDR3 protein comes from TCRdb applying MiXCR to the PCR reads. The sample has 650,000 to 850,000 distinct CDR3 sequences; approximately 53% are singletons. The specimen sequenced was blood. The receptors were sampled from a girl aged 10 to 17 with multiple sclerosis.

The rearrangement links TRBV6-6 to TRBJ1-5; D is uncertain. CDR1 is MNHNY and CDR2 is SVGAGI in the germline V gene (reference sequence). The V end was cut by 2 bases, the J end by 4 bases, with 18 bases between. The CDR3 has 17 residues. The CDR3 protein is CASSYVPARNLNQPQHF. CDR3 sequence (DNA): TGTGCCAGCAGTTACGTCCCCGCAAGGAACCTGAATCAGCCCCAGCATTTT.

This clonotype was observed a few times. The chain links TRBV29-1 to TRBJ2-1; 8 nucleotides align to TRBD1. The V and J ends lost 4 bases and 2 bases, in that order; junction bases with no gene match: 4. In germline, CDR1 is SQVTM, CDR2 ANQGSEA. The CDR3 loop spans 14 amino acids. The CDR3, as DNA: TGCAGCGTTGTAGGGACAGGAGCCTACAATGAGCAGTTCTTC. This sequence encodes CSVVGTGAYNEQFF.

This clonotype was picked up a small number of times. V and J are TRBV4-1 and TRBJ2-5; 10 nucleotides match TRBD2. V was clipped by 0 bases and J by 5 bases; unmatched bases: 12. The CDR3 covers 18 residues. Looked up from germline, CDR1 is MGHRA and CDR2 is YSYEKL. CDR3 DNA sequence: TGCGCCAGCAGCCAAGATAAGAATAGCGGGGGGTTGGGGGAGACCCAGTACTTC. Encoded protein: CASSQDKNSGGLGETQYF.

The chain is built from TRBV6-6 and TRBJ2-5, with TRBD1 matching over 10 bases. The CDR3 extends over 16 amino acids. Germline values: CDR1 MNHNY, CDR2 SVGAGI (reference sequence). Losses at the gene ends were 0 bases for V and 3 bases for J; bases not matched to a gene: 4. The CDR3 nucleotides are TGTGCCAGCAGTTACTCCCCCGGGACAGGGGAAGAGACCCAGTACTTC. It specifies CASSYSPGTGEETQYF.

This chain links TRBV5-1 with TRBJ2-5; D might be TRBD2 (6 bases). The V end lost 5 bases, the J end lost 2 bases, and 10 bases lay between the germline ends. The CDR3 extends over 13 amino acids. The V gene's germline CDR1 is SGHRS and CDR2 YFSETQ. CDR3 loop: CASRGGGQETQYF. In DNA, the CDR3 is TGCGCCAGCAGGGGTGGGGGGCAAGAGACCCAGTACTTC.

This clonotype was observed a handful of times. This rearrangement joins TRBV6-1 to TRBJ2-4; tentative D call: TRBD2 (5 bases). This CDR3 has 15 amino acids. Germline assignment: CDR1 MNHNS and CDR2 SASEGT. The V end lost 6 bases, the J end lost 2 bases, and 14 bases lay between the germline ends. CDR3 loop: CASRMTITPKNIQYF. CDR3 nucleotides: TGTGCCAGCAGAATGACTATAACCCCCAAAAACATTCAGTACTTC.